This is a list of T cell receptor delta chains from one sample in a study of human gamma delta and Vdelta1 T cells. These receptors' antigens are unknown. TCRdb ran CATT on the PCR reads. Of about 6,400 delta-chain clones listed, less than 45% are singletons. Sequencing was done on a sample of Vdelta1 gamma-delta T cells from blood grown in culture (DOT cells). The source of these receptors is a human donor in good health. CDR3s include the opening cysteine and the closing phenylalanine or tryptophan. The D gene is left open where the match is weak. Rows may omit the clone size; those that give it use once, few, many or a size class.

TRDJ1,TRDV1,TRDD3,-,CALGDPWGAGLGDTADKLIF,TGTGCTCTTGGGGACCCGTGGGGCGCGGGACTGGGGGATACGGCCGATAAACTCATTTTT
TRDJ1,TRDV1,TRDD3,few,CALGGYWGILRSKVPDKLIF,TGTGCTCTTGGGGGCTACTGGGGGATACTGCGGAGTAAGGTTCCCGATAAACTCATCTTT
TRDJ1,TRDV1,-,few,CALGEVLLHHGPGAFTDKLIF,TGTGCTCTTGGGGAAGTACTTCTCCACCATGGTCCGGGGGCTTTCACCGATAAACTCATCTTT
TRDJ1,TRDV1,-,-,CALGEPGTSSSYEYWGPNDKLIF,TGTGCTCTTGGGGAACCAGGGACCAGCTCTTCCTACGAGTACTGGGGACCCAACGATAAACTCATCTTT
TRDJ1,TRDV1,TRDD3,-,CALGSRFSYVKGIREVADKLIF,TGTGCTCTTGGGTCACGTTTTTCCTACGTTAAGGGGATACGGGAAGTTGCCGATAAACTCATCTTT
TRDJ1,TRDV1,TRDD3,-,CALKFRYGLGDSYTDKLIF,TGTGCTCTAAAGTTTAGATACGGACTGGGGGACTCGTACACCGATAAACTCATCTTT
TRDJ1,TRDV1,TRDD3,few,CALPKIQNLPRLSTGGYARTDKLIF,TGTGCTCTTCCAAAAATCCAAAATCTTCCTAGGCTCTCTACTGGGGGATACGCCCGCACCGATAAACTCATCTTT
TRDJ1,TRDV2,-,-,CACDTASTGPPKLIF,TGTGCCTGTGACACCGCAAGTACCGGGCCCCCAAAACTCATCTTT
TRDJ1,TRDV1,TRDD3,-,CALGELIHTGGSPTDKLIF,TGTGCTCTTGGGGAACTTATCCACACTGGGGGATCGCCCACCGATAAACTCATCTTT
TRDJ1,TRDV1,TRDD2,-,CALGELNDFLHGMDRRSSPSKLIF,TGTGCTCTTGGGGAACTGAATGACTTCCTACATGGGATGGATAGAAGGTCCTCGCCGAGTAAACTCATCTTT
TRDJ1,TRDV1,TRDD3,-,CALGELTSSPHWGIPLRVDTDKLIF,TGTGCTCTTGGGGAATTAACTAGTAGCCCGCACTGGGGGATACCCCTCAGGGTGGACACCGATAAACTCATCTTT
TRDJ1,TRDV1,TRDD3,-,CALGLGLPPSGDTLTYTDKLIF,TGTGCTCTTGGGCTTGGCCTTCCCCCTTCTGGGGATACCCTTACGTACACCGATAAACTCATCTTT
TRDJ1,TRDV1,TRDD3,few,CALGPRPSVRWGTQPDKLIF,TGTGCTCTTGGACCCCGGCCTTCCGTACGCTGGGGGACGCAACCCGATAAACTCATCTTT
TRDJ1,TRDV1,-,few,CALGELLPTVLLYTDKLIF,TGTGCTCTTGGGGAACTTCTACCTACAGTACTTCTATACACCGATAAACTCATCTTT
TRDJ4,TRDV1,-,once,CALGEPDFLLRESRYAGPDSLIF,TGTGCTCTTGGGGAACCGGACTTCCTCCTTCGTGAGTCGAGATACGCTGGCCCGGATTCCCTGATCTTT
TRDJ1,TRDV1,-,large,CALGELVPILHTTPGTDKLIF,TGTGCTCTTGGGGAACTAGTTCCCATTCTACACACTACTCCGGGGACCGATAAACTCATCTTT